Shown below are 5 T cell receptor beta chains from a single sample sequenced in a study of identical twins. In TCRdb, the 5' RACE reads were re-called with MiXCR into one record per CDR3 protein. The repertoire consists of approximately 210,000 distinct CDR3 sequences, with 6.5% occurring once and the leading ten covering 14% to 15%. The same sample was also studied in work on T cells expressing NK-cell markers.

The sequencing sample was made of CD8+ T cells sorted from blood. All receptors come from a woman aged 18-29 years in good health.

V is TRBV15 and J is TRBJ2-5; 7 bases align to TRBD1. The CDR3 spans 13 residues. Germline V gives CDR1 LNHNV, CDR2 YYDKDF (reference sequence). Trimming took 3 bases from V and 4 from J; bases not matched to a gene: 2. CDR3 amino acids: CATSSDRAETQYF. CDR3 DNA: TGTGCCACCAGCAGCGACAGGGCAGAGACCCAGTACTTC.

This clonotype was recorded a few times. CDR3 sequence (DNA): TGTGCCACCGGGTGGGACCCGGGGGGGGCGACTTACCGAGAGACAGCGGAGACCCAGTACTTC. Protein sequence: CATGWDPGGATYRETAETQYF. The chain combines TRBV6-4 with TRBJ2-5, with TRBD2 identical over 8 bases. V lost 10 bases to trimming and J lost 5 bases; unmatched junction nucleotides: 33. The germline V gene has CDR1 MRHNA and CDR2 SNTAGT. The CDR3 covers 21 residues.

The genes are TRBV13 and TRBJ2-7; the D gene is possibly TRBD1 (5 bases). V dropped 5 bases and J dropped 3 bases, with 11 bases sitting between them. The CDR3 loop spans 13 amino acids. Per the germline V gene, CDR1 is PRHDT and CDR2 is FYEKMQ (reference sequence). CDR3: CASSQGKFYEQYF. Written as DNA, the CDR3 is TGTGCCAGCAGCCAGGGAAAATTCTACGAGCAGTACTTC.

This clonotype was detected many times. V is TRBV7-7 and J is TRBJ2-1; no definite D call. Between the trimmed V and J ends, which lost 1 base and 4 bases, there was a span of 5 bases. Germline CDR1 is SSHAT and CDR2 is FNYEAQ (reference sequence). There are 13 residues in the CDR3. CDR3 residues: CASSLEMYNEQFF. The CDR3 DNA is TGTGCCAGCAGCTTAGAAATGTACAATGAGCAGTTCTTC.

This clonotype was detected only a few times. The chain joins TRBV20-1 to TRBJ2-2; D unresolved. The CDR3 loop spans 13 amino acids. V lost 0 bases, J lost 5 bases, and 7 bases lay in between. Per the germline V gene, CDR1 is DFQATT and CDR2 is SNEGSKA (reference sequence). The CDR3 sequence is CSARDLVTGELFF. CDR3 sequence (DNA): TGCAGTGCTAGAGATCTGGTGACCGGGGAGCTGTTTTTT.